This section outlines one T cell receptor (beta chain) sequence together with its context. The clone's antigen remains unknown. No base qualities exist here, and no much larger clone lies one base off it. This entry is derived from a study of blood T cell repertoires in COVID-19 (dated by TCRdb to 2019 to 2021). About the full investigation: Samples covering the acute and convalescent phases of COVID-19 were provided by collaborators in the United States, Italy and Spain. The prospective study material was composed of cDNA or gDNA derived from T cells, B-cell-depleted T cells, or PBMCs. Sample metadata almost always included a de-identified subject ID, COVID-19 status, age in years and sex. Where HLA class I and class II types were available, the types were taken from metadata supplied by the sample provider, not from assay-based typing. Subjects who had been exposed to COVID-19, were actively infected with it, or had recovered from it provided the deeply sampled blood TCRbeta repertoires that made up the dataset. The repertoires were made available in a free public database intended to serve as a resource for research on the immune response to SARS-CoV-2. Samples came from the ongoing ImmuneRACE study (first 160 participants) plus 1,254 subjects from 6 global collaborators. Points the paper makes about the study in general: Clinical and demographic metadata were provided uncurated, with the amount varying by source and participant.

TCRbeta CDR3 regions were amplified from genomic DNA using the immunoSEQ Assay, a bias-controlled multiplex PCR. The source study handled its data this way. Nucleated cell counts per sample were estimated from amplification of reference gene primers within the assay. Sequence reads were collapsed and filtered to measure the absolute abundance of every unique TCRbeta CDR3 rearrangement. For each sample, productive Simpson clonality was calculated by taking the square root of Simpson's diversity index across productive rearrangements. TCRdb obtained this table from immuneACCESS and retained in-frame rearrangements with V and J assigned. These tables miss some clones; where compared with another copy, unresolved V genes account for less than half of the shortfall, and the remainder is unexplained. V and J calls and clone size are those listed in that table; D and trimming were worked out from the DNA. This sample has tens of thousands of clones in its table, and roughly 89% of those were observed once. 14% of the sample lies in the top ten.

Taken from cysteine to phenylalanine, the CDR3 has 14 residues. Here the CDR3 DNA is all that survives: 42 bases in frame from base 1. CDR1 and CDR2 were assigned from the germline V gene as SGHRS and YFSETQ. The V end gives up 5 bases and the J end 2 bases, leaving 6 bases in the junction not matched to a gene. Each collaborating institution followed its own protocols to collect whole blood in K2EDTA tubes. For TCRbeta analysis, collaborators shipped samples in one of three forms: frozen whole blood, isolated PBMCs, or DNA extracted from either of those sample types. The chain is made from TRBV5-1 and TRBJ2-7, with 8 central nucleotides matching TRBD2. The clonotype was recovered from a man aged 65 to 79 with active or convalescent COVID-19. The sequencing input was peripheral blood. The sequenced DNA: TGCGCCAGCAGTACGGCAGCGGGAGCCTACGAGCAGTACTTC. It codes for CASSTAAGAYEQYF.